This T cell receptor (beta chain) was captured in a study of PD-L1 blockade in urothelial cancer. About the study: Each participant's history included 0 to 3 prior chemotherapy regimens.

Produced via immunoSEQ multiplex PCR; TCRdb's table is partial and in-frame only. The sample holds more than 40,000 clones; around 83% are singletons and the top ten take 1.5% to 2%. Noted time point: pretreatment peripheral blood. Germline V gene sequence: CDR1 SEHNR, CDR2 FQNEAQ (reference sequence). V was pared by 1 base and J by 7 bases, with 13 bases between. This CDR3 comprises 15 residues. The source was PBMCs, collected around atezolizumab (anti-PD-L1) treatment. The sequence was collected from a man in his fifties with urothelial cancer. The gene calls are TRBV7-9 and TRBJ1-4, with D perhaps matching TRBD1 (5 bases). The chain's CDR3 is CASSLGLGGSEKLFF. The DNA for the CDR3 is TGTGCCAGCAGCTTAGGGTTGGGGGGAAGTGAAAAACTGTTTTTT.